This is a list of T cell receptor beta chains from one sample in a study of T cell changes during pregnancy in multiple sclerosis. Using immunoSEQ multiplex PCR, the repertoire was profiled, and TCRdb retains in-frame clones only, with some absent. There are fewer than 150,000 clones in the sample; about 96% occur only once, and 0.4% to 0.5% lies in the top ten. Sequencing used peripheral blood, obtained after pregnancy. The receptors were gathered from a female donor with multiple sclerosis, enrolled in a pregnancy study. Each CDR3 is given with its conserved first and last residue. D genes are given only for firm matches. Size is stated for part of the rows, as once, few or many counts, or as a class when the clone is expanded.

CDR3 DNA	CDR3 protein	V gene	J gene	CDR3 length	clone size	D gene
TGTGCCAGCTCCAACCCCTTCTTCGGCAATGAGCAGTTCTTC	CASSNPFFGNEQFF	TRBV2	TRBJ2-1	14	.	.
TGTGCCAGCACTGTATCCAGGGGGAACACTGAAGCTTTCTTT	CASTVSRGNTEAFF	TRBV28	TRBJ1-1	14	.	.
TGTGCCAGCAGGCCACAGGGATCCTACGAGCAGTACTTC	CASRPQGSYEQYF	TRBV27	TRBJ2-7	13	.	.
TGTGCCAGCAGCTTGGGACTAGCGGGTGGGGAGGAGACCCAGTACTTC	CASSLGLAGGEETQYF	TRBV5-6	TRBJ2-5	16	.	TRBD2
TGTGCCAGCAGCAGCCGGGGGTATCGGCGTAGCGAAAAACTGTTTTTT	CASSSRGYRRSEKLFF	TRBV9	TRBJ1-4	16	.	.
TGCGCCAGCAGCCAAGATTTTGCGAGACAGGGGGCGAACGAGCAGTACTTC	CASSQDFARQGANEQYF	TRBV4-3	TRBJ2-7	17	once	TRBD1
TGTGCCAGCAGCGGGTGGGGCAGACAGGCCTCTGGGGCCAACGTCCTGACTTTC	CASSGWGRQASGANVLTF	TRBV9	TRBJ2-6	18	.	.
TGTGCCAGCAGCCAAGAGGGGGGGGACTATGGCTACACCTTC	CASSQEGGDYGYTF	TRBV4-2	TRBJ1-2	14	.	.
TGCGCCAGCAGCTTGGGGGCACGGACCCCGGGAGGCTACACCTTC	CASSLGARTPGGYTF	TRBV5-1	TRBJ1-2	15	.	.
TGTGCCAGCAGCTTAGGCGGGATTGCGACCAACGAGCAGTACTTC	CASSLGGIATNEQYF	TRBV7-2	TRBJ2-7	15	.	.
TGTGCCAGCAGCCTAGAATTGTTGAACACTGAAGCTTTCTTT	CASSLELLNTEAFF	TRBV28	TRBJ1-1	14	.	.
TGTGCCAGCAGTGTGACAGGGGGCCATTTGACCAGCTCTGGAAACACCATATATTTT	CASSVTGGHLTSSGNTIYF	TRBV28	TRBJ1-3	19	.	TRBD1
TGTGCCAGCAGCACAGGGGCTTACGAGCAGTACTTC	CASSTGAYEQYF	TRBV7-6	TRBJ2-7	12	.	TRBD1
TGTGCCAGCAGTGAGCGCGGGAGGGCATACGAGCAGTACTTC	CASSERGRAYEQYF	TRBV6-1	TRBJ2-7	14	.	TRBD2
TGCGCCAGCAGCCAAGAAATCAGGGACAGGGGGTGGACGCAGTATTTT	CASSQEIRDRGWTQYF	TRBV4-3	TRBJ2-3	16	.	TRBD1
TGTGCCAGCACAGGGGGCACGGATGAGCAGTTCTTC	CASTGGTDEQFF	TRBV6-5	TRBJ2-1	12	.	TRBD1
TGCAGTGCTAGAGATTTAGGCCTGGGCGTCTTC	CSARDLGLGVF	TRBV20-1	TRBJ2-1	11	.	.
TGCGCCAGCAGCTTGGTGTGGGCTAGCGATGAGCAGTTCTTC	CASSLVWASDEQFF	TRBV5-1	TRBJ2-1	14	.	.
TGTGCCAGCACTGGGCTTAGTACGCAGTATTTT	CASTGLSTQYF	TRBV28	TRBJ2-3	11	once	.
TGTGCCGGCGGACAGGGGGCAGAGGAGCAGTTCTTC	CAGGQGAEEQFF	TRBV2	TRBJ2-1	12	.	TRBD1
TGTGCCAGTAGTATCCTACTAGGAAACAATGAGCAGTTCTTC	CASSILLGNNEQFF	TRBV19	TRBJ2-1	14	once	.
TGTGCCAGCAGCTCACAGGGGGACAATCAGCCCCAGCATTTT	CASSSQGDNQPQHF	TRBV7-8	TRBJ1-5	14	.	TRBD1
TGTGCCAGCAGCGCCCGACCCGACAGTAGCGAGCAGTACTTC	CASSARPDSSEQYF	TRBV11-2	TRBJ2-7	14	.	.
TGTGCCAGCAGTCCAGGGGCTAGCGGGTGGAACACCGGGGAGCTGTTTTTT	CASSPGASGWNTGELFF	TRBV28	TRBJ2-2	17	.	TRBD2
TGTGCCAGCAGTTTACCCCCAAGTAGCGGGAGGGATTCGGAGCAGTTCTTC	CASSLPPSSGRDSEQFF	TRBV27	TRBJ2-1	17	.	TRBD2
TGTGCCGGGCAGGGGCTGGGCACTGAAGCTTTCTTT	CAGQGLGTEAFF	TRBV28	TRBJ1-1	12	.	.
TGTGCCAGCAGCTCAGGACTAGGCGAGTTCTTC	CASSSGLGEFF	TRBV11-2	TRBJ2-1	11	.	TRBD2
TGTGCCAGCCGACTAGCGGGAACAGATACGCAGTATTTT	CASRLAGTDTQYF	TRBV19	TRBJ2-3	13	.	TRBD2
TGTGCCAGCAGCGCAGAAACGGGACTCAGATACAATGAGCAGTTCTTC	CASSAETGLRYNEQFF	TRBV9	TRBJ2-1	16	.	.
TGTGCCAGTAGTCAGTTTACTAGCGGACTATCCACAGATACGCAGTATTTT	CASSQFTSGLSTDTQYF	TRBV19	TRBJ2-3	17	once	TRBD2
TGTGCCAGCAGCCAAGACGGCGGGTCAGCCTATGGCTACACCTTC	CASSQDGGSAYGYTF	TRBV4-2	TRBJ1-2	15	once	.
TGTGCCAGCAGCTTAGCGGTCACAGGGGGCTCAGATGGCTACACCTTC	CASSLAVTGGSDGYTF	TRBV7-2	TRBJ1-2	16	.	TRBD1
TGTGCCAGCAGTCAGGGTGCTGGAAACACCATATATTTT	CASSQGAGNTIYF	TRBV28	TRBJ1-3	13	.	.
TGTGCCAGCAGCTTACGAGGGGACAGGAGTAATGAAGCTTTCTTT	CASSLRGDRSNEAFF	TRBV7-9	TRBJ1-1	15	.	TRBD1
TGCGCCAGCACTCATTACAGGGGGGGATTGAATCCCTCTGGGGCCAACGTCCTGACTTTC	CASTHYRGGLNPSGANVLTF	TRBV23-1	TRBJ2-6	20	.	.
TGTGCCAGCAGTGAATTTCGGTCCTACAATGAGCAGTTCTTC	CASSEFRSYNEQFF	TRBV25-1	TRBJ2-1	14	.	.
TGTGCCAGCAGCAAAAGGAGTGTGGGGAGCGGGAGGGCCCCCGGGGAGCTGTTTTTT	CASSKRSVGSGRAPGELFF	TRBV21-1	TRBJ2-2	19	once	.
TGTGCCAGCAGTTATAAGCGGGCAAAGGATGAGCAGTTCTTC	CASSYKRAKDEQFF	TRBV2	TRBJ2-1	14	.	.
TGTGCCAGCTCAACCGACAGGATTAATGAAAAACTGTTTTTT	CASSTDRINEKLFF	TRBV9	TRBJ1-4	14	.	.
TGTGCCAGCAGCTTCATAACAACGCAGATCTACAATGAGCAGTTCTTC	CASSFITTQIYNEQFF	TRBV7-6	TRBJ2-1	16	once	.
TGTGCCAGCAGCCAACACCGGGACAGGCGTCCCTACGAGCAGTACTTC	CASSQHRDRRPYEQYF	TRBV14	TRBJ2-7	16	.	TRBD1
TGTGCCTCTTCCCCCGGCCGGGGATATAGACTGTTTTTT	CASSPGRGYRLFF	TRBV5-6	TRBJ1-4	13	.	.